These 25 T cell receptor beta chains were sequenced from one sample in a study of metastatic and nonmetastatic thyroid tumors. Patients had received no treatment of any kind before thyroid surgery. Via MiXCR, TCRdb re-called the PCR reads. The data show around 23,000 clones, about a quarter seen once. Sequenced material: blood. These receptors all stem from a male donor with papillary thyroid cancer or a benign thyroid nodule (not recorded which). Some clones in this sample may be carry-over from other donors' samples.

This clone was observed many times. The V call is TRBV7-8, the J call TRBJ2-6; D possibly corresponds to TRBD1 (5 bases). Per germline, CDR1 SGHVS and CDR2 FQNEAQ. This CDR3 is built from 18 residues. V was pared by 1 base and J by 2 bases, with 15 bases between. In DNA form, the CDR3 reads TGTGCCAGCAGCTTAGAAGCAGGGTCAGTCACTGGGGCCAACGTCCTGACTTTC. Translated: CASSLEAGSVTGANVLTF.

The chain links TRBV11-2 to TRBJ2-2; D is perhaps TRBD1 (6 bases). The germline V gene has CDR1 SGHAT and CDR2 FQNNGV. The CDR3 runs 16 residues. The V end lost 3 bases, the J end lost 3 bases, and 14 bases lay between the germline ends. The CDR3 here is CASSFYRTADTGELFF. CDR3 in DNA: TGTGCCAGCAGCTTCTACCGGACAGCAGACACCGGGGAGCTGTTTTTT.

As DNA, the CDR3 is TGTGCCAGCAGTGACTCGACAGGCCGATATGAGCAGTTCTTC. Its protein is CASSDSTGRYEQFF. The chain has TRBV7-9 and TRBJ2-1, with TRBD1 as a possible D gene (6 bases). The CDR3 loop spans 14 amino acids. Trimming stripped 6 bases from V and 8 bases from J, with 17 bases between. Germline assignment: CDR1 SEHNR and CDR2 FQNEAQ (reference sequence).

This clone has a count of ten or more. The chain has TRBV9 and TRBJ2-7, with 10 bases identical to TRBD1. CDR1 is SGDLS and CDR2 is YYNGEE in the germline V gene. The CDR3 consists of 14 residues. Germline trimming cut 3 bases from V and 2 bases from J; bases unmatched to any gene: 2. The CDR3 DNA follows: TGTGCCAGCAGCGCGGGACAGGGGCCCTACGAGCAGTACTTC. Amino acids: CASSAGQGPYEQYF.

Remarks on this clone: The junction departs from the called germline gene at one end, perhaps through a read error. The rearrangement joins TRBV6-2 or TRBV6-3 to TRBJ2-3; D not resolved. CDR3 length: 14 residues. In germline, CDR1 is MNHEY, CDR2 SVGEGT. The CDR3, as DNA: TGTCCCAGCAGTTTCTCCGGGCCCACAGATACGAAGTATTTT. This gives the protein CPSSFSGPTDTKYF.

This clone was found many times. The genes are TRBV20-1 and TRBJ2-1, with TRBD2 matching over 8 bases. V dropped 7 bases and J dropped 8; count of bases not matched to a gene: 16. The CDR3 runs 15 residues. Per the germline V gene, CDR1 is DFQATT and CDR2 is SNEGSKA (reference sequence). This chain's CDR3 is CSGVVPWREDHEQFF. The CDR3 region has the DNA TGCAGTGGCGTTGTCCCCTGGCGGGAGGACCATGAGCAGTTCTTC.

The chain carries TRBV6-1 and TRBJ2-3; 10 bases map to TRBD2. V lost 3 bases and J lost 7; bases outside the gene matches: 7. CDR1 is MNHNS and CDR2 is SASEGT in the germline V gene. There are 15 residues in the CDR3. The CDR3 protein is CASSDRGLATHTQYF. The CDR3 nucleotides are TGTGCCAGCAGTGACAGGGGACTAGCGACACATACGCAGTATTTT.

Ten or more counts support this clone. The chain carries TRBV28 and TRBJ2-1, with D possibly TRBD2 on 6 matching bases. Germline-derived CDR1 and CDR2 are MDHEN and SYDVKM. The CDR3 spans 13 residues. V was clipped by 0 bases and J by 13 bases, with 13 bases between them. CDR3 DNA sequence: TGTGCCAGCAGTTTATGGGGGAGGCCGAGTCAGTTCTTC. Translated: CASSLWGRPSQFF.

As regards this clone: A junction end diverges from the germline sequence, so it may reflect a read error. The chain links TRBV7-6 to TRBJ2-5; D possibly corresponds to TRBD2 (5 bases). The length of the CDR3 is 12 residues. Germline V gene lookup returns CDR1 SGHVS and CDR2 FNYEAQ. The CDR3 DNA sequence: TGTGCCAGCAGCTTGGATTGGGAGAACCAGTACTTC. Translating it yields CASSLDWENQYF.

This clone was detected a few times. The chain links TRBV27 to TRBJ2-1; D possibly corresponds to TRBD2 (6 bases). The CDR3 consists of 15 residues. Trimming cost V 6 bases and J 9 bases, with 21 bases left between them. The germline V gene has CDR1 MNHEY and CDR2 SMNVEV (reference sequence). In DNA form, the CDR3 reads TGTGCCAGCAGCCCCCTTGACATAGGAGGGAGTGAGCAGTTCTTC. Amino acid sequence: CASSPLDIGGSEQFF.

To note about this clone: Mismatch with germline at one junction end may stem from a read error. The chain combines TRBV9 with TRBJ2-3, with 7 bases fitting TRBD2. CDR3 length equals 17 residues. Per the germline V gene, CDR1 is SGDLS and CDR2 is YYNGEE. This CDR3 is CAISVGSGREPVDTQYF. The CDR3 bases are TGTGCCATCAGCGTAGGAAGTGGGCGGGAGCCGGTAGATACGCAGTATTTT. The entire variable domain, with the rest obtained from reference TRBV9 and TRBJ2-3, is as follows: DSGVTQTPKHLITATGQRVTLRCSPRSGDLSVYWYQQSLDQGLQFLIQYYNGEERAKGNILERFSAQQFPDLHSELNLSSLELGDSALYFCAISVGSGREPVDTQYFGPGTRLTVL.

This clone was recorded many times. The chain joins TRBV4-1 to TRBJ2-1; 10 positions match TRBD2. V lost 0 bases to trimming and J lost 8 bases; unmatched junction nucleotides: 7. The CDR3 is 16 amino acids. Germline V gene sequence: CDR1 MGHRA, CDR2 YSYEKL. For the CDR3, the DNA is TGCGCCAGCAGCCAAGATCAGGCTAGCGGGAGTCATGAGCAGTTCTTC. Its protein product is CASSQDQASGSHEQFF.

The chain combines TRBV27 with TRBJ1-2; D possibly corresponds to TRBD1 (5 bases). The CDR3 is made up of 16 amino acids. Trimming cost V 7 bases and J 4 bases, with 22 bases left between them. Germline CDR1 MNHEY, CDR2 SMNVEV (reference sequence). As DNA, the CDR3 is TGTGCCAGCATTCCCCCCCTGGGACGGGGCCGCTATGGCTACACCTTC. Protein: CASIPPLGRGRYGYTF.

This clone showed up just a few times. The V and J genes are TRBV6-1 and TRBJ2-7; perhaps TRBD1 as D (6 bases). The germline gives CDR1 MNHNS, CDR2 SASEGT. The CDR3 extends over 14 amino acids. V was trimmed by 6 bases and J by 0 bases, leaving 12 bases between them. The CDR3 sequence: CASSRDRNSYEQYF. CDR3 bases: TGTGCCAGCAGCCGAGACAGGAACTCCTACGAGCAGTACTTC.

This clone has a handful of counts. The chain couples TRBV19 to TRBJ2-7; a weak D match, TRBD2 (6 bases). Germline CDR1 LNHDA, CDR2 SQIVND (reference sequence). This CDR3 comprises 13 residues. The V gene lost 3 bases and the J gene lost 3 bases, with 9 bases spanning the gap. Here the CDR3 reads CASSMVGGYEQYF. CDR3 nucleotides: TGTGCCAGTAGTATGGTGGGAGGCTACGAGCAGTACTTC.

There are many counts of this clone. The V call is TRBV24-1, the J call TRBJ2-3; TRBD2 matches at 10 bases. This CDR3 contains 17 residues. Trimming cost V 5 bases and J 3 bases; bases outside gene matches: 10. The germline CDR1 and CDR2 sequences are KGHDR and SFDVKD. The DNA for the CDR3 is TGTGCCACCAGTGCCGTAGCGGGAGGAGGGGGAACAGATACGCAGTATTTT. Translated: CATSAVAGGGGTDTQYF.

In its sample, this clone was seen many times. V usage is TRBV6-1 and J usage is TRBJ2-1, with 11 nucleotides matching TRBD2. Losses at the gene ends were 11 bases for V and 4 bases for J; bases not matched to a gene: 4. Germline V gene lookup returns CDR1 MNHNS and CDR2 SASEGT. CDR3 length equals 13 residues. The CDR3 loop reads CAHGTSGYNEQFF. In DNA, the CDR3 is TGTGCCCACGGGACTAGCGGTTACAATGAGCAGTTCTTC.

This clone came up many times. The J gene is TRBJ1-1, the V gene TRBV24-1, with D perhaps TRBD1 (5 bases). Trimming shortened V by 2 bases and J by 6 bases, and 9 bases separated the two germline ends. This CDR3 comprises 13 residues. Germline-derived CDR1 and CDR2 are KGHDR and SFDVKD. The CDR3 loop is CATSDWGFSEAFF. The CDR3 region has the DNA TGTGCCACCAGTGATTGGGGGTTCTCTGAAGCTTTCTTT.

This clone was recorded at least ten times. The chain carries TRBV24-1 and TRBJ2-3, with no clear D. Between the trimmed V and J ends, which lost 6 bases and 4 bases, there was a span of 16 bases. The V gene's germline CDR1 is KGHDR and CDR2 SFDVKD. The CDR3 extends over 15 amino acids. The CDR3 DNA is TGTGCCACCAGTTCGACATTACCTTCATCAGATACGCAGTATTTT. Translation: CATSSTLPSSDTQYF.

This clone has a count of ten or more. The chain employs TRBV11-1 and TRBJ1-1; D is unresolved. In germline, CDR1 is SGHAT, CDR2 FQDESV (reference sequence). The germline V and J ends were trimmed by 5 bases and 11 bases, with 12 bases remaining between them. This CDR3 region has 11 residues. Here the CDR3 reads CASSRQAHAFF. As DNA, the CDR3 is TGTGCCAGCAGCCGACAAGCGCACGCTTTCTTT. Full variable domain (missing parts from reference TRBV11-1 and TRBJ1-1): EAEVAQSPRYKITEKSQAVAFWCDPISGHATLYWYRQILGQGPELLVQFQDESVVDDSQLPKDRFSAERLKGVDSTLKIQPAELGDSAMYLCASSRQAHAFFGQGTRLTVV.

This clone was detected ten times or more. The chain uses TRBV20-1 and TRBJ1-2; perhaps TRBD1 as D (6 bases). The V gene lost 3 bases and the J gene lost 2 bases, with 13 bases spanning the gap. The CDR3 is 14 residues long. Germline V lookup: CDR1 DFQATT, CDR2 SNEGSKA (reference sequence). CDR3 loop: CSARDTGSNYGYTF. In DNA, the CDR3 is TGCAGTGCTAGGGACACAGGGTCCAACTATGGCTACACCTTC.

Ten or more counts support this clone. The chain has TRBV4-3 and TRBJ2-5, with 7 nucleotides matching TRBD2. V gave up 3 bases and J gave up 5 bases; unmatched junction bases: 9. The CDR3 length is 15 residues. Germline assignment: CDR1 LGHNA and CDR2 YSLEER. The DNA of the CDR3 is TGCGCCAGCAGCCACGCCGTTCGGGGAGGGGAGACCCAGTACTTC. Residues: CASSHAVRGGETQYF.

The chain uses TRBV11-3 and TRBJ2-5; D may correspond to TRBD1 or TRBD2 (5 bases each). Germline loops: CDR1 SGHNT, CDR2 YENEEA. Deletions cut 5 bases from V and 6 bases from J, with 19 bases between. This CDR3 has 15 residues. CDR3 sequence reads: CASSPGQVMGKTQYF. CDR3 bases: TGTGCCAGCAGCCCGGGGCAGGTCATGGGCAAGACCCAGTACTTC.

This clone showed up many times. The chain carries TRBV12-3 or TRBV12-4 and TRBJ2-3; D tentatively fits TRBD1 or TRBD2 (6 bases each). The CDR3 spans 15 residues. V lost 6 bases, J lost 5 bases, and 18 bases lay in between. The CDR3 coding sequence is TGTGCCAGCAGGATAGGGGGGATTAGAGGAGATACGCAGTATTTT. Its protein is CASRIGGIRGDTQYF.

The V gene is TRBV12-3 or TRBV12-4, the J gene TRBJ2-1; D assignment may be TRBD1 or TRBD2 (5 bases each). CDR3 length: 14 residues. Trimming left V 5 bases short and J 5 bases short, with 13 bases between. The CDR3 protein is CASSDGDVNNEQFF. CDR3 coding DNA: TGTGCCAGCAGTGATGGGGACGTAAACAATGAGCAGTTCTTC.